The 23 T cell receptor beta chains listed next were all sequenced from one sample in a study of OX40 agonist ivuxolimab in advanced cancers. Sequenced by immunoSEQ multiplex PCR; TCRdb stores in-frame clones only, minus some. The sample consists of about 67,000 clones, 84% of them appearing once. The sequencing here drew on CD4+ or CD8+ T cells sorted from blood, taken in a trial of the OX40 agonist ivuxolimab. The receptors shown here come from an adult with an advanced solid tumor such as melanoma, head and neck, liver or kidney cancer.

The chain carries TRBV2 and TRBJ1-5, with D possibly matching TRBD1 (5 bases). V gave up 7 bases and J gave up 1 base, with 8 bases separating them. The CDR3 runs to 13 residues. Germline-derived CDR1 and CDR2 are SNHLY and FYNNEI. CDR3 region: CASTRDSNQPQHF. DNA of the CDR3: TGTGCCAGCACCCGGGACAGCAATCAGCCCCAGCATTTT.

J is TRBJ2-1 and V is TRBV19; a weak D match, TRBD2 (6 bases). Per germline, CDR1 LNHDA and CDR2 SQIVND (reference sequence). Between the trimmed V and J ends, which lost 4 bases and 6 bases, there was a span of 19 bases. The CDR3 length is 16 residues. The CDR3 sequence: CASSNNPSDSANEQFF. The CDR3 nucleotides read TGTGCCAGTAGTAACAACCCTAGCGACTCCGCCAATGAGCAGTTCTTC.

In its sample, this clone was seen once. The chain joins TRBV5-1 to TRBJ2-7; 12 bases align to TRBD1. Germline CDR1 SGHRS, CDR2 YFSETQ. V lost 0 bases, J lost 2 bases, and 12 bases stayed unmatched. The CDR3 has 19 amino acids. CDR3 coding DNA: TGCGCCAGCAGCTTGGAAGGGACAGGGGGCTATCTTTTAGCCTACGAGCAGTACTTC. As protein: CASSLEGTGGYLLAYEQYF.

The chain has TRBV4-1 and TRBJ2-2, with 12 bases matching TRBD2. Trimming removed 4 bases from V and 4 bases from J; junction bases left unmatched: 7. This CDR3 is 17 amino acids long. CDR1 and CDR2 (germline): MGHRA, YSYEKL. This chain's CDR3 is CASSLGTSGLSTGELFF. The CDR3, as DNA: TGCGCCAGCAGCCTCGGGACTAGCGGGTTGTCCACCGGGGAGCTGTTTTTT.

The chain uses TRBV7-2 and TRBJ2-2; TRBD1 agrees at 7 bases. In germline, CDR1 is SGHTA, CDR2 FQGNSA. The CDR3 covers 16 residues. The V gene end was trimmed by 5 bases and the J gene end by 0 bases; junction bases not matched to a gene: 6. The CDR3 here is CASSRRGPTNTGELFF. The CDR3 coding sequence is TGTGCCAGCAGCCGAAGGGGGCCCACGAACACCGGGGAGCTGTTTTTT.

The chain recombines TRBV5-6 with TRBJ2-7; a possible D gene is TRBD1 (6 bases). Trimming pared 0 bases from V and 2 bases from J, leaving 24 bases between. CDR3 length equals 19 residues. CDR1 is SGHDT and CDR2 is YYEEEE in the germline V gene. CDR3 nucleotide sequence: TGTGCCAGCAGCTTGGAAGGTTCAGGGGCCGCACCCGCCACCTACGAGCAGTACTTC. Residues: CASSLEGSGAAPATYEQYF.

The rearrangement joins TRBV6-6 to TRBJ2-7; no definite D call. The CDR3 loop spans 13 amino acids. V was trimmed by 2 bases and J by 3 bases, leaving 8 bases between them. The germline V gene has CDR1 MNHNY and CDR2 SVGAGI (reference sequence). The CDR3 reads CASSYASGYEQYF. CDR3 coding DNA: TGTGCCAGCAGTTACGCCTCAGGCTACGAGCAGTACTTC.

The chain is built from TRBV7-8 and TRBJ1-6, with D possibly being TRBD1 (5 bases). V was pared by 5 bases and J by 8 bases, with 16 bases between. Germline-derived CDR1 and CDR2 are SGHVS and FQNEAQ. The CDR3 covers 15 residues. CDR3 residues: CASSRDEVGDSPLHF. For the CDR3, the DNA is TGTGCCAGCAGCCGGGACGAGGTAGGGGATTCACCCCTCCACTTT.

The rearrangement joins TRBV6-1 to TRBJ2-7, with D perhaps assigned TRBD1 or TRBD2 (6 bases each). CDR1 is MNHNS and CDR2 is SASEGT in the germline V gene. The CDR3 spans 14 residues. The germline V and J ends were trimmed by 6 bases and 2 bases, with 14 bases remaining between them. CDR3 protein: CASRRDTEPYEQYF. CDR3 bases: TGTGCCAGCAGGCGGGACACAGAACCCTACGAGCAGTACTTC.

This chain connects TRBV18 to TRBJ1-1; no clear D gene. Germline values: CDR1 KGHSH, CDR2 LQKENI. This CDR3 comprises 15 residues. Trimming took off 6 bases at V and 1 base at J, with 15 bases between the two ends. CDR3 sequence reads: CASSPTAVWNTEAFF. The CDR3, as DNA: TGTGCCAGCTCCCCCACAGCGGTTTGGAACACTGAAGCTTTCTTT.

In this sample, this clone turned up once. The chain links TRBV6-1 to TRBJ1-1; D not resolved. Between the trimmed V and J ends, which lost 6 bases and 6 bases, there was a span of 17 bases. The CDR3 is 14 residues long. Germline CDR1 and CDR2: MNHNS and SASEGT. CDR3 sequence (DNA): TGTGCCAGCAGGGGCTTCGAGGGCCGGGCTGAAGCTTTCTTT. Translating gives CASRGFEGRAEAFF.

This clone was seen only once. This chain connects TRBV6-1 to TRBJ1-2; TRBD1 might be the D (5 bases). CDR1 is MNHNS, CDR2 SASEGT, per germline. This CDR3 has 14 residues. V was shortened by 2 bases and J by 3 bases, with 10 bases between the two germline ends. The DNA of the CDR3 is TGTGCCAGCAGTGAACCGGGGGGACACTATGGCTACACCTTC. The encoded protein is CASSEPGGHYGYTF.

V usage is TRBV21-1 and J usage is TRBJ1-2. TRBV21-1 is given as a pseudogene. This CDR3 contains 15 residues. CDR3 bases: TGTGCCAGCAGCAAAGGTCGCATGGAGAACTATGGCTACACCTTC. This gives the protein CASSKGRMENYGYTF.

This chain links TRBV5-1 with TRBJ2-7; D might be TRBD1 or TRBD2, each matching 5 bases. The CDR3 sequence is 15 residues long. In germline, CDR1 is SGHRS, CDR2 YFSETQ. Trimming left V 4 bases short and J 1 base short, with 15 bases between. This chain's CDR3 is CASSLLGAGSYEQYF. The CDR3 DNA is TGCGCCAGCAGCCTGCTCGGGGCAGGATCCTACGAGCAGTACTTC.

A single count supports this clone. This chain links TRBV2 with TRBJ2-1; TRBD2 matches at 8 bases. This CDR3 region has 14 residues. V lost 4 bases, J lost 7 bases, and 6 bases stayed unmatched. Germline values: CDR1 SNHLY, CDR2 FYNNEI. CDR3 residues: CASSGAGVLNEQFF. The CDR3 coding sequence is TGTGCCAGCAGTGGAGCGGGGGTGTTAAATGAGCAGTTCTTC.

The rearrangement links TRBV4-1 to TRBJ2-5; a possible D gene is TRBD2 (7 bases). Trimming left V 5 bases short and J 3 bases short, with 10 bases between. The CDR3 loop spans 13 amino acids. The germline gives CDR1 MGHRA, CDR2 YSYEKL. The CDR3 nucleotides read TGCGCCAGCAGCAGGGGGGGTGAAGAGACCCAGTACTTC. Translation: CASSRGGEETQYF.

This chain joins TRBV7-2 and TRBJ2-3, with TRBD1 as a possible D gene (6 bases). The CDR3 length is 13 residues. Trimming took 3 bases from V and 4 from J, leaving 8 bases between them. Germline V gene data show CDR1 as SGHTA and CDR2 as FQGNSA. This chain's CDR3 is CASSFAGADTQYF. In DNA, the CDR3 is TGTGCCAGCAGCTTCGCAGGGGCAGATACGCAGTATTTT.

The CDR3 DNA reads TGTGCCAGCAGTTACACGGGACGTCCAGCAGATACGCAGTATTTT. Its protein product is CASSYTGRPADTQYF. The gene calls are TRBV11-1 and TRBJ2-3; D assignment may be TRBD1 or TRBD2 (5 bases each). The CDR3 is 15 amino acids. V lost 6 bases and J lost 4, with 17 bases in between. Germline V gives CDR1 SGHAT, CDR2 FQDESV (reference sequence).

The rearrangement links TRBV28 to TRBJ2-7, with a possible D match to TRBD1 (6 bases). Looked up from germline, CDR1 is MDHEN and CDR2 is SYDVKM. The germline V and J ends were trimmed by 7 bases and 0 bases, with 13 bases remaining between them. The CDR3 totals 14 residues. The CDR3 DNA follows: TGTGCCAGCAACCGTGACAGGAGCTCCTACGAGCAGTACTTC. Translation gives CASNRDRSSYEQYF.

J is TRBJ2-3 and V is TRBV19; 8 bases align to TRBD1. V shed 4 bases, J shed 1 base, and the junction held 7 bases outside the gene matches. The germline gives CDR1 LNHDA, CDR2 SQIVND (reference sequence). This CDR3 has 16 residues. The CDR3 nucleotides are TGTGCCAGTAGTAGAGCAGCGACAGGGGGCACAGATACGCAGTATTTT. Amino acid sequence: CASSRAATGGTDTQYF. Combining the CDR3 with reference TRBV19 and TRBJ2-3 gives the whole variable domain DGGITQSPKYLFRKEGQNVTLSCEQNLNHDAMYWYRQDPGQGLRLIYYSQIVNDFQKGDIAEGYSVSREKKESFPLTVTSAQKNPTAFYLCASSRAATGGTDTQYFGPGTRLTVL.

This clone was detected only once. This chain connects TRBV5-6 to TRBJ1-2, with 7 bases aligning to TRBD1. V dropped 4 bases and J dropped 6; count of bases not matched to a gene: 15. Germline V gene data show CDR1 as SGHDT and CDR2 as YYEEEE. The CDR3 sequence is 16 residues long. In nucleotides, the CDR3 is TGTGCCAGCAGCCTTAAACAGGGGTATTCAATGAATGGCTACACCTTC. Its protein is CASSLKQGYSMNGYTF.

The chain joins TRBV7-9 to TRBJ1-2; 7 bases line up with TRBD1. In germline, CDR1 is SEHNR, CDR2 FQNEAQ (reference sequence). With 5 bases clipped from V and 4 bases from J, the junction kept 4 bases outside the gene matches. CDR3 length: 13 residues. The CDR3: CASSTGQSYGYTF. CDR3 coding DNA: TGTGCCAGCAGCACGGGACAGAGCTATGGCTACACCTTC.

The chain has TRBV19 and TRBJ2-5; D possibly corresponds to TRBD2 (5 bases). The J call could be wrong; TRBJ2-7 is a better fit for the DNA end. Germline loops: CDR1 LNHDA, CDR2 SQIVND (reference sequence). This CDR3 is built from 12 residues. The CDR3 reads CASSIDTSEQYF. CDR3 DNA: TGTGCCAGTAGTATTGACACTAGCGAGCAGTACTTC.